This entry lists 32 T cell receptor beta chains sequenced from one sample in a study of blood T cells in healthy people across ages (dated by TCRdb to 2014 to 2015). Library preparation used 5' RACE. The instrument was an Illumina HiSeq 2500. A second PCR of about 6 to 11 cycles was performed with a sample-barcoded 5' primer and a J-beta primer mix. Using fastp trimming at Q25 and MiXCR clonotype assembly, TCRdb reanalyzed the public sequencing data and kept in-frame beta chains. Records with the same CDR3 protein are collapsed into one entry carrying the most frequent genes and DNA. This sample lists approximately 800,000 distinct CDR3 sequences; roughly 35% were detected once. In total, the top ten clones hold 10% to 15% of the sample. Sequencing was performed on blood. These receptors were taken from a man aged 18 to 29 in good health.

As concerns this clonotype: A much larger clone sits a single nucleotide away, making a read error possible. The rearrangement links TRBV7-3 to TRBJ2-1, with 9 positions matching TRBD2. V gave up 3 bases and J gave up 13 bases; unmatched junction bases: 13. Germline V CDR1 and CDR2: SGHTA, FQGTGA. CDR3 length: 15 amino acids. Written as DNA, the CDR3 is TGTGCCAGCAGCTTTTTGGGCGGGGGGGAAGAGACCCAGTTCTTC. Encoded protein: CASSFLGGGEETQFF.

This clonotype was observed at least ten times. The chain recombines TRBV7-7 with TRBJ2-3, with D uncertain. V lost 4 bases and J 6 bases, leaving 14 bases between the germline ends. The CDR3 extends over 14 amino acids. The germline V gene encodes CDR1 SSHAT and CDR2 FNYEAQ (reference sequence). CDR3 residues: CASSSRTPQDTQYF. The CDR3 bases are TGTGCCAGCAGCTCCCGGACGCCCCAGGATACGCAGTATTTT.

This clonotype was observed a few times. A read error may explain this, as a much larger clone is one base away. The rearrangement uses TRBV20-1 and TRBJ2-7; no clear D. V was trimmed by 3 bases and J by 7 bases, leaving 16 bases between them. CDR1 is DFQATT, CDR2 SNEGSKA, per germline (reference sequence). CDR3 size: 13 residues. The CDR3 spells CSARTPTYNEQYF. CDR3 bases: TGCAGTGCTAGGACACCCACCTACAATGAGCAGTACTTC.

To note about this clonotype: A much larger clone is a single base away; this may be a read error. The J gene is TRBJ2-1, the V gene TRBV12-5; D is tentatively TRBD1 or TRBD2 (5 bases each). Trimming stripped 5 bases from V and 9 bases from J, with 17 bases between. The CDR3 extends over 14 amino acids. Germline loops: CDR1 LGHNT, CDR2 FRNRAP. As DNA, the CDR3 is TGTGCTAGTGGTGCGGACTCCCTAAGGGGTGAGCAGTTCTTC. It codes for CASGADSLRGEQFF.

V is TRBV28 and J is TRBJ2-3; a possible D gene is TRBD2 (7 bases). The germline V and J ends were trimmed by 10 bases and 6 bases, with 20 bases remaining between them. From germline, CDR1 is MDHEN and CDR2 SYDVKM. The CDR3 loop spans 14 amino acids. The CDR3 sequence: CAIRRGGLVDTQYF. DNA of the CDR3: TGTGCCATCAGGAGGGGGGGCCTGGTGGATACGCAGTATTTT.

This clonotype came up many times. The chain has TRBV4-3 and TRBJ2-3; 7 bases agree with TRBD2. V dropped 0 bases and J dropped 6; count of bases not matched to a gene: 9. Germline-derived CDR1 and CDR2 are LGHNA and YSLEER. This CDR3 is built from 16 residues. The DNA of the CDR3 is TGCGCCAGCAGCCAAGATCAGGATAGCGGGCCCGATACGCAGTATTTT. The encoded protein is CASSQDQDSGPDTQYF.

J is TRBJ1-1 and V is TRBV10-3; 9 bases match TRBD1. Germline V CDR1 and CDR2: ENHRY, SYGVKD. The V gene end was trimmed by 0 bases and the J gene end by 4 bases; junction bases not matched to a gene: 3. The CDR3 has 15 residues. CDR3 in amino acids: CAISESDRGITEAFF. DNA for the CDR3: TGTGCCATCAGTGAGTCGGACAGGGGAATCACTGAAGCTTTCTTT.

The chain employs TRBV7-2 and TRBJ2-5; 7 positions agree with TRBD2. The DNA matches TRBJ2-7 better at its end, which makes the J call doubtful. Looked up from germline, CDR1 is SGHTA and CDR2 is FQGNSA. This CDR3 region has 13 residues. CDR3 sequence reads: CASSSPGEGEQYF. The CDR3 nucleotides read TGTGCCAGCAGCTCCCCGGGGGAGGGCGAGCAGTACTTC.

The table lists this clonotype with a few counts. CDR3 sequence reads: CSVEDRPGGVQYF. CDR3 nucleotide sequence: TGCAGCGTTGAAGATCGCCCAGGGGGTGTTCAGTACTTC. The chain employs TRBV29-1 and TRBJ2-4, with 7 nucleotides matching TRBD1. The CDR3 sequence is 13 residues long. V was clipped by 0 bases and J by 11 bases; unmatched bases: 7. CDR1 SQVTM and CDR2 ANQGSEA come from the germline V gene.

This clonotype occurred a few times. This rearrangement joins TRBV4-3 to TRBJ2-1, with 7 bases lining up with TRBD1. This CDR3 spans 14 amino acids. With 1 base clipped from V and 9 bases from J, the junction kept 6 bases outside the gene matches. Germline V lookup: CDR1 LGHNA, CDR2 YSLEER. CDR3 sequence reads: CASSQGDRTAEQFF. CDR3 nucleotides: TGCGCCAGCAGCCAAGGGGACAGAACTGCTGAGCAGTTCTTC.

The chain recombines TRBV6-2 or TRBV6-3 with TRBJ2-1; the D gene is possibly TRBD1 (6 bases). V lost 0 bases and J 9 bases, leaving 15 bases between the germline ends. The V gene's germline CDR1 is MNHEY and CDR2 SVGEGT. The CDR3 sequence is 15 residues long. Here the CDR3 reads CASSYSGGQTGEQFF. DNA for the CDR3: TGTGCCAGCAGTTACTCGGGTGGACAGACCGGTGAGCAGTTCTTC.

This clonotype has a handful of counts. The rearrangement uses TRBV6-2 or TRBV6-3 and TRBJ2-5, with TRBD2 identical over 8 bases. CDR3 length equals 16 residues. With 4 bases clipped from V and 2 bases from J, the junction kept 9 bases outside the gene matches. Per germline, CDR1 MNHEY and CDR2 SVGEGT. The CDR3 spells CASSWSGGRMQETQYF. Here the CDR3 DNA reads TGTGCCAGCAGTTGGAGCGGGGGCCGCATGCAAGAGACCCAGTACTTC.

A note on this clonotype: Just one base apart from a much larger clone, this may be a read error. The gene calls are TRBV12-3 or TRBV12-4 and TRBJ2-1; D possibly matches TRBD1 or TRBD2 (5 bases each). TRBJ2-7 explains the end of the DNA better; the J call may be wrong. CDR3 length: 17 amino acids. This CDR3 is CASSSRASRESYNEQYF. In DNA, the CDR3 is TGTGCCAGCAGTTCGAGGGCGAGCAGGGAATCCTACAATGAGCAGTACTTC.

This clonotype was picked up a small number of times. This sequence joins TRBV2 and TRBJ2-3; 7 nucleotides agree with TRBD2. V was pared by 6 bases and J by 1 base, with 10 bases of the junction left unmatched. Germline V lookup: CDR1 SNHLY, CDR2 FYNNEI. This CDR3 is 16 amino acids long. Written as DNA, the CDR3 is TGTGCCAGCAGGGTCGGGACTAATCGACGCACAGATACGCAGTATTTT. Translation gives CASRVGTNRRTDTQYF.

J is TRBJ2-1 and V is TRBV5-1, with a weak D call TRBD2 (6 bases). Looked up from germline, CDR1 is SGHRS and CDR2 is YFSETQ. The V end was cut by 6 bases, the J end by 3 bases, with 16 bases between. This CDR3 is 15 amino acids long. The CDR3 region is CASTDMGTFYNEQFF. The CDR3 bases are TGCGCCAGCACGGACATGGGGACTTTCTACAATGAGCAGTTCTTC.

This clonotype was recorded a few times. The chain joins TRBV12-3 or TRBV12-4 to TRBJ2-1; D is ambiguous. This CDR3 comprises 14 residues. The V and J ends lost 5 bases and 6 bases respectively, with 14 bases between them. The DNA for the CDR3 is TGTGCCAGCAGTGGTTTGGCCCCCCTCAATGAGCAGTTCTTC. Translated, it gives CASSGLAPLNEQFF.

In the case of this clonotype: The junction does not match germline at one end; this may be a read error. The chain employs TRBV3-1 and TRBJ1-5, with 8 bases that match TRBD1. Germline CDR1 is LGHDT and CDR2 is YNNKEL (reference sequence). This CDR3 spans 17 amino acids. DNA for the CDR3: TGTGCCAGTAGCCAAGATCTTCGGACAGGGAACAATCAGCCCCAGCATTTT. It specifies CASSQDLRTGNNQPQHF.

This clonotype has more than one count but fewer than ten. The J gene is TRBJ2-1, the V gene TRBV7-9, with TRBD1 identical over 7 bases. The J call may be incorrect, as the DNA end agrees better with TRBJ2-7. From germline, CDR1 is SEHNR and CDR2 FQNEAQ (reference sequence). CDR3 length: 13 residues. CDR3 protein: CASTGDSYNEQYF. In DNA, the CDR3 is TGTGCCAGCACCGGGGACAGCTACAATGAGCAGTACTTC.

The chain has TRBV6-2 or TRBV6-3 and TRBJ1-1, with D possibly TRBD1 on 6 matching bases. CDR1 is MNHEY and CDR2 is SVGEGT in the germline V gene. With 8 bases removed from V and 5 bases from J, the gap between germline ends came to 18 bases. The CDR3 extends over 14 amino acids. CDR3 DNA sequence: TGTGCCAGCGCTCCGGGAGGGGGTGGGACTGAAGCTTTCTTT. As protein: CASAPGGGGTEAFF.

V and J are TRBV7-8 and TRBJ2-7; 11 bases align to TRBD1. CDR1 is SGHVS and CDR2 is FQNEAQ in the germline V gene. This CDR3 comprises 16 residues. V was clipped by 1 base and J by 4 bases; unmatched bases: 6. In nucleotides, the CDR3 is TGTGCCAGCAGCTTAGAAACGGGACAGGGGGATTACGAGCAGTACTTC. Protein: CASSLETGQGDYEQYF.

Regarding this clonotype: This may arise from a read error, as a much more abundant clone is one base away. J is TRBJ1-4 and V is TRBV4-3, with 7 bases lining up with TRBD1. The CDR3 is made up of 14 amino acids. The germline gives CDR1 LGHNA, CDR2 YSLEER. CDR3 residues: CASNQGGGLEKLFF. CDR3 nucleotides: TGCGCCAGCAACCAAGGAGGGGGCCTTGAAAAACTGTTTTTT.

This chain connects TRBV6-6 to TRBJ2-7, with 9 bases identical to TRBD1. From germline, CDR1 is MNHNY and CDR2 SVGAGI (reference sequence). CDR3 length: 15 residues. The V segment lost 3 bases and the J segment 5 bases; nucleotides outside the gene matches: 8. CDR3 coding DNA: TGTGCCAGCAGTTATATAGGACAGGGGCTGGACGAGCAGTACTTC. Translating it yields CASSYIGQGLDEQYF.

The chain links TRBV9 to TRBJ1-4; D might be TRBD1 (5 bases). CDR1 is SGDLS, CDR2 YYNGEE, per germline. The CDR3 covers 16 residues. Deletions cut 2 bases from V and 4 bases from J, with 15 bases between. CDR3 coding DNA: TGTGCCAGCAGCGTGAGTGTCGGAGGGGTTAATGAAAAACTGTTTTTT. Translation gives CASSVSVGGVNEKLFF.

The chain carries TRBV12-3 or TRBV12-4 and TRBJ2-5, with 8 nucleotides matching TRBD2. The CDR3 sequence is 13 residues long. The junction had 12 bases not matched to a gene; V was cut back by 7 bases and J by 11 bases. This CDR3 reads CASTGTSVNEQYF. CDR3 nucleotide sequence: TGTGCCAGCACCGGGACTAGTGTCAATGAGCAGTACTTC.

The V and J genes are TRBV3-1 and TRBJ2-5; no clear D. This CDR3 has 17 amino acids. With 0 bases removed from V and 0 bases from J, the gap between germline ends came to 14 bases. From germline, CDR1 is LGHDT and CDR2 YNNKEL (reference sequence). CDR3 sequence reads: CASSQDTHSEYQETQYF. The CDR3 DNA reads as TGTGCCAGCAGCCAAGATACGCATTCCGAGTACCAAGAGACCCAGTACTTC.

The V call is TRBV28, the J call TRBJ2-2; no definite D call. The CDR3 totals 12 residues. Per germline, CDR1 MDHEN and CDR2 SYDVKM. Trimming pared 6 bases from V and 5 bases from J, leaving 7 bases between. The CDR3, as DNA: TGTGCCAGCAGCGGATCGACCGGGGAGCTGTTTTTT. It yields the protein CASSGSTGELFF.

This clonotype occurred a few times. This chain connects TRBV6-6 to TRBJ2-5; TRBD2 aligns across 7 bases. The junction had 9 bases not matched to a gene; V was cut back by 4 bases and J by 4 bases. Germline loops: CDR1 MNHNY, CDR2 SVGAGI (reference sequence). The CDR3 is made up of 15 amino acids. In nucleotides, the CDR3 is TGTGCCAGCAGTTCCATGGGAGGACTAGGAGAGACCCAGTACTTC. Its translation is CASSSMGGLGETQYF.

The chain couples TRBV20-1 to TRBJ1-3; 7 nucleotides match TRBD1. With V trimmed by 5 bases and J by 5 bases, 6 bases remained unmatched. There are 13 residues in the CDR3. Per germline, CDR1 DFQATT and CDR2 SNEGSKA (reference sequence). CDR3 loop: CSASTGDRNTIYF. The CDR3 DNA follows: TGCAGTGCTTCTACAGGGGACCGAAACACCATATATTTT.

This chain uses TRBV7-8 with TRBJ2-1; 10 positions agree with TRBD2. The CDR3 loop spans 13 amino acids. The V gene end was trimmed by 5 bases and the J gene end by 13 bases; junction bases not matched to a gene: 8. Germline V lookup: CDR1 SGHVS, CDR2 FQNEAQ. Written as DNA, the CDR3 is TGTGCCAGCAGCCCAGGACTAGCGGAGACCCAGTTCTTC. Residues: CASSPGLAETQFF.

The chain couples TRBV12-5 to TRBJ2-1; no definite D call. The CDR3 length is 12 residues. Trimming removed 2 bases at V and 10 bases at J, with 9 bases between. Germline CDR1 reads LGHNT; CDR2 reads FRNRAP. The CDR3 sequence is CASGLSGSEQFF. CDR3 sequence (DNA): TGTGCTAGTGGTTTGTCTGGTTCGGAGCAGTTCTTC.

In its sample, this clonotype was seen a few times. The V call is TRBV11-3, the J call TRBJ2-1, with D possibly being TRBD1 (7 bases). The V gene lost 0 bases and the J gene lost 6 bases, with 12 bases spanning the gap. CDR1 is SGHNT, CDR2 YENEEA, per germline. This CDR3 is built from 15 residues. The CDR3 DNA follows: TGTGCCAGCAGCTTAGATTTCCAGGGGGGCAATGAGCAGTTCTTC. Protein: CASSLDFQGGNEQFF. Supplemented by reference TRBV11-3 and TRBJ2-1, the full variable domain reads EAGVVQSPRYKIIEKKQPVAFWCNPISGHNTLYWYLQNLGQGPELLIRYENEEAVDDSQLPKDRFSAERLKGVDSTLKIQPAELGDSAVYLCASSLDFQGGNEQFFGPGTRLTVL.

This clonotype was detected only a few times. The chain uses TRBV11-1 and TRBJ2-7, with a possible D match to TRBD1 (6 bases). The ends were cut back, 5 bases at V and 0 bases at J, with 14 bases in the middle. CDR1 is SGHAT and CDR2 is FQDESV in the germline V gene (reference sequence). The CDR3 contains 15 residues. This CDR3 reads CASSKGQTSSYEQYF. CDR3 nucleotide sequence: TGTGCCAGCAGCAAAGGACAGACGTCCTCCTACGAGCAGTACTTC.